This entry describes one TCR beta chain. What it binds is not known. V trimming: 3 bases; J trimming: 0 bases; junction bases outside the gene matches: 14. In germline, CDR1 is SGHNT, CDR2 YYREEE (reference sequence). The length of the CDR3 is 20 residues. Produced via immunoSEQ multiplex PCR; TCRdb's table is partial and in-frame only. Seen here are approximately 110,000 clones, about 93% observed once, and the top ten hold around 1.3%. The sample originates from a study of cytomegalovirus exposure and HLA in healthy donors. Study information: The 90 to 150 validation repertoires used the same platform as the 666 first-cohort repertoires, a later analysis reported. Study-wide results and limits: Three chains linked to CMV were shown in vitro to be specific for CMV antigens. For most TCR sequences rarity was the rule, although some public TCRs occurred in many donors.

The genes are TRBV5-4 and TRBJ2-6, with TRBD1 matching 8 bases. The receptor was isolated from a woman under 30 in good health and CMV-seronegative. Material for sequencing was PBMCs. The CDR3 is CASSWGKRGTGSSGANVLTF. As DNA, the CDR3 is TGTGCCAGCAGCTGGGGGAAGAGGGGGACAGGTAGCTCTGGGGCCAACGTCCTGACTTTC. Variable domain in full (rest from reference TRBV5-4 and TRBJ2-6): ETGVTQSPTHLIKTRGQQVTLRCSSQSGHNTVSWYQQALGQGPQFIFQYYREEENGRGNFPPRFSGLQFPNYSSELNVNALELDDSALYLCASSWGKRGTGSSGANVLTFGAGSRLTVL.